The 13 T cell receptor beta chains given below trace back to one sample, sequenced in a study of cytomegalovirus exposure and HLA in healthy donors. PCR primers comprised 60 Vbeta and 13 Jbeta primers. TCRdb keeps only in-frame clones here, not all; method: immunoSEQ multiplex PCR. The sample holds approximately 200,000 clones, approximately 80% seen once. Sequenced sample: PBMCs. These receptors were obtained from a woman aged 18-29 years in good health and CMV-seropositive.

The V call is TRBV13, the J call TRBJ2-7; D may be TRBD1 (5 bases). The CDR3 totals 13 residues. Trimming removed 4 bases at V and 5 bases at J, with 12 bases between. CDR1 PRHDT and CDR2 FYEKMQ come from the germline V gene (reference sequence). The CDR3 sequence is CASSSPLGHEQYF. Written as DNA, the CDR3 is TGTGCCAGCAGCTCCCCATTGGGGCACGAGCAGTACTTC.

This clone has a single count. The chain carries TRBV30 and TRBJ1-2; possibly TRBD1 for D (5 bases). The V end was cut by 4 bases, the J end by 8 bases, with 14 bases between. Germline CDR1 is GTSNPN and CDR2 is SVGIG (reference sequence). This CDR3 has 12 amino acids. As DNA, the CDR3 is TGTGCCTGGACCCCAGGGCGGATCGGCTACACCTTC. Amino acids: CAWTPGRIGYTF.

The chain recombines TRBV29-1 with TRBJ2-3; 9 nucleotides match TRBD2. This CDR3 has 14 residues. The germline V gene encodes CDR1 SQVTM and CDR2 ANQGSEA. V lost 6 bases, J lost 3 bases, and 7 bases stayed unmatched. CDR3 residues: CSVTSGGLTDTQYF. CDR3 DNA sequence: TGCAGCGTCACCAGCGGGGGGTTAACAGATACGCAGTATTTT.

This chain joins TRBV27 and TRBJ1-3; tentative D call: TRBD1 (5 bases). CDR1 is MNHEY, CDR2 SMNVEV, per germline (reference sequence). Trimming left V 6 bases short and J 3 bases short, with 6 bases between. The CDR3 covers 12 residues. CDR3 coding DNA: TGTGCCAGCAGGGGGCTTGGAAACACCATATATTTT. Its protein is CASRGLGNTIYF.

Worth noting for this clone: The same CDR3 can be traced to other DNA sequences in this sample. The chain employs TRBV5-6 and TRBJ2-5; no definite D call. The CDR3 is 13 residues long. The V gene lost 2 bases and the J gene lost 3 bases, with 8 bases spanning the gap. Germline-derived CDR1 and CDR2 are SGHDT and YYEEEE. The CDR3 spells CASSFGHEETQYF. As DNA, the CDR3 is TGTGCCAGCAGCTTCGGTCACGAAGAGACCCAGTACTTC. Variable domain in full (rest from reference TRBV5-6 and TRBJ2-5): DAGVTQSPTHLIKTRGQQVTLRCSPKSGHDTVSWYQQALGQGPQFIFQYYEEEERQRGNFPDRFSGHQFPNYSSELNVNALLLGDSALYLCASSFGHEETQYFGPGTRLLVL.

This clone was recorded once. The chain recombines TRBV11-3 with TRBJ1-2; the D is unclear. V was clipped by 5 bases and J by 5 bases, with 21 bases between them. The CDR3 has 16 residues. Germline V gives CDR1 SGHNT, CDR2 YENEEA. The DNA of the CDR3 is TGTGCCAGCAGCCCAGGCCGGGGAGGCGGCAAATATGGCTACACCTTC. Translation gives CASSPGRGGGKYGYTF.

This chain uses TRBV6-6 with TRBJ2-7, with D possibly TRBD1 on 6 matching bases. Trimming pared 6 bases from V and 7 bases from J, leaving 13 bases between. Looked up from germline, CDR1 is MNHNY and CDR2 is SVGAGI (reference sequence). CDR3 length: 12 amino acids. CDR3 nucleotides: TGTGCCAGCAGCCTCCGAGGGGGAGAGCAGTACTTC. Protein: CASSLRGGEQYF.

The chain recombines TRBV7-6 with TRBJ1-1; the D gene is possibly TRBD1 (6 bases). CDR3 size: 15 residues. The germline V gene encodes CDR1 SGHVS and CDR2 FNYEAQ. Trimming cost V 5 bases and J 6 bases, with 19 bases left between them. CDR3 in amino acids: CASSLFARTAAEAFF. CDR3 in DNA: TGTGCCAGCAGCCTTTTTGCCCGGACAGCGGCTGAAGCTTTCTTT.

The chain has TRBV5-6 and TRBJ1-2, with no clear D. The CDR3 contains 13 residues. CDR1 and CDR2 (germline): SGHDT, YYEEEE. The V and J ends lost 9 bases and 2 bases respectively, with 14 bases between them. The CDR3 DNA reads as TGTGCCACTAACGCGGGCAGGAACTATGGCTACACCTTC. This gives the protein CATNAGRNYGYTF.

V usage is TRBV18 and J usage is TRBJ2-5, with a possible D match to TRBD1 (6 bases). This CDR3 contains 13 residues. CDR1 KGHSH and CDR2 LQKENI come from the germline V gene. The V end was cut by 2 bases, the J end by 4 bases, with 8 bases between. The CDR3 sequence: CASSPVRGETQYF. In DNA form, the CDR3 reads TGTGCCAGCTCACCAGTCAGGGGAGAGACCCAGTACTTC.

V is TRBV19 and J is TRBJ2-7, with 9 bases fitting TRBD1. V was pared by 10 bases and J by 3 bases, with 16 bases of the junction left unmatched. In germline, CDR1 is LNHDA, CDR2 SQIVND (reference sequence). The CDR3 extends over 16 amino acids. The CDR3 reads CATQQFVGQGLYEQYF. CDR3 nucleotides: TGTGCCACCCAGCAATTCGTGGGACAGGGCCTCTACGAGCAGTACTTC.

The chain links TRBV9 to TRBJ2-2; TRBD2 matches 13 bases. Germline V gives CDR1 SGDLS, CDR2 YYNGEE. This CDR3 region has 19 residues. The trim removed 7 bases at V and 3 bases at J, leaving 15 bases unmatched. The CDR3 DNA reads TGTGCCAGCGGCCGAACCACCTCACTAGCGGGGGGGTACACCGGGGAGCTGTTTTTT. Translation gives CASGRTTSLAGGYTGELFF.

This rearrangement joins TRBV6-1 to TRBJ1-4, with 8 bases that match TRBD1. Germline V gene data show CDR1 as MNHNS and CDR2 as SASEGT. CDR3 length equals 14 residues. Trimming took 4 bases from V and 7 from J; bases not matched to a gene: 5. The CDR3 sequence: CASSGQGASEKLFF. In DNA form, the CDR3 reads TGTGCCAGCAGTGGCCAGGGGGCTAGTGAAAAACTGTTTTTT.